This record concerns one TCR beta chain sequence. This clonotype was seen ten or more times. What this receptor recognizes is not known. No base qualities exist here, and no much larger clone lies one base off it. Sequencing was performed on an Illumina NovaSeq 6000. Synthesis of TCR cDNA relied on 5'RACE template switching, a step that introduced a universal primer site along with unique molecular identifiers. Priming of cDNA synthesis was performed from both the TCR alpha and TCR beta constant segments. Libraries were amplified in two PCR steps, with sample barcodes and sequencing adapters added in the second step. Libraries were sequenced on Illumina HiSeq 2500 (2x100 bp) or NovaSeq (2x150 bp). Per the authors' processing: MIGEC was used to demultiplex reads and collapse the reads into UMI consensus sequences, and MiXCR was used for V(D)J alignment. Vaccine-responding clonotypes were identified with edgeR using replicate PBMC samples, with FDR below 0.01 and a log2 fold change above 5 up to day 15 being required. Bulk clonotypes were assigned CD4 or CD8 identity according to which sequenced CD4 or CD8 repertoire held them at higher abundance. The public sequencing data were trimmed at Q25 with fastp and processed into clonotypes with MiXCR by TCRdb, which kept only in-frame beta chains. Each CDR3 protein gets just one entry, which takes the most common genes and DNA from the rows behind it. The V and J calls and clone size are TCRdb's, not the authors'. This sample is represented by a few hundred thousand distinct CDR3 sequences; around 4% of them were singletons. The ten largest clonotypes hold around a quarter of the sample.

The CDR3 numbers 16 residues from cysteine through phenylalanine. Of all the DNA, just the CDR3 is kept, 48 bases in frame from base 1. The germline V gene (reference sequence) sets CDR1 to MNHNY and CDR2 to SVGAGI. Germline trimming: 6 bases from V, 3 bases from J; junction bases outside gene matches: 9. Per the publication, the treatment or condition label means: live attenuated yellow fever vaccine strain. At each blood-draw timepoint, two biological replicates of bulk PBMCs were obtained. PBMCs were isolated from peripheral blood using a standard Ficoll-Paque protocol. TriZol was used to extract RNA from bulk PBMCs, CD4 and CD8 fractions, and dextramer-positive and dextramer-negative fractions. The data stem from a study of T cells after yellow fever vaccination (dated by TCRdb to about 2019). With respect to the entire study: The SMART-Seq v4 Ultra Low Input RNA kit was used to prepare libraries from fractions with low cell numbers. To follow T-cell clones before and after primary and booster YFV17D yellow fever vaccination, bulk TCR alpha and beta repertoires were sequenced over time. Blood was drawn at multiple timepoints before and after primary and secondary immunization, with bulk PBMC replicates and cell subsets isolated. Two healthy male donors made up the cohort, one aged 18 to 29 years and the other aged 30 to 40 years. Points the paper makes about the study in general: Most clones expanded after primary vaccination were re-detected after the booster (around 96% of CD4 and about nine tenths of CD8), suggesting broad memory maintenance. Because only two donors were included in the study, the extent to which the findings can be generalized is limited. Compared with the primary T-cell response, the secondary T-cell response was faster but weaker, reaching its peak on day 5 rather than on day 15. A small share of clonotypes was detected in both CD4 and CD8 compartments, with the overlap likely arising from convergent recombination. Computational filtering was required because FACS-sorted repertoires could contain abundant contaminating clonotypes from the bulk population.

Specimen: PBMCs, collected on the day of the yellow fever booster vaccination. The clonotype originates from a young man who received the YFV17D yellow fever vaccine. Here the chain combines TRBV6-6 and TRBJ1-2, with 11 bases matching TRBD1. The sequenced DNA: TGTGCCAGCAGCCGACGGGACAGGGGGAGAGACTATGGCTACACCTTC. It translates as CASSRRDRGRDYGYTF.